These 12 T cell receptor beta chains were all obtained from the same sample, sequenced in a study of shared clonotypes between healthy human individuals. The method was immunoSEQ multiplex PCR; TCRdb's version includes in-frame clones alone and lacks a portion of them. The sample yields about 2.3 million clones, approximately 90% seen once. Sequencing input: naive CD4+ T cells from PBMCs. Subset given: CD45RA+ positively selected. Source of these receptors: a man younger than 35 in good health. Some clones in this sample may be carry-over from other donors' samples.

This rearrangement joins TRBV14 to TRBJ1-1; 8 nucleotides align to TRBD1. CDR3 length: 13 amino acids. V dropped 0 bases and J dropped 9; count of bases not matched to a gene: 3. The germline V gene encodes CDR1 SGHDN and CDR2 FVKESK. This CDR3 is CASSQDWTGKAFF. CDR3 bases: TGTGCCAGCAGCCAAGACTGGACAGGGAAAGCTTTCTTT.

The chain is built from TRBV14 and TRBJ2-5; D ambiguous. Germline assignment: CDR1 SGHDN and CDR2 FVKESK. Trimming left V 4 bases short and J 7 bases short, with 16 bases between. The CDR3 loop spans 14 amino acids. The CDR3 loop reads CASSRFYATGTQYF. The CDR3 bases are TGTGCCAGCAGCCGGTTCTACGCGACCGGGACCCAGTACTTC.

The J gene is TRBJ2-7, the V gene TRBV7-8; 7 bases align to TRBD1. CDR1 and CDR2 from the germline V gene are SGHVS and FQNEAQ. The CDR3 runs to 17 residues. V lost 1 base and J lost 2; bases outside the gene matches: 11. The CDR3 DNA sequence: TGTGCCAGCAGCTTAGTGGGGACAGCATTATCCCCCTACGAGCAGTACTTC. Translation: CASSLVGTALSPYEQYF.

For this clone: Other nucleotide sequences in the sample specify the same CDR3. V gene TRBV5-1 combines with J gene TRBJ1-1; D remains unclear. CDR3 size: 13 residues. In germline, CDR1 is SGHRS, CDR2 YFSETQ. With 2 bases removed from V and 2 bases from J, the gap between germline ends came to 7 bases. The chain's CDR3 is CASSFLPNTEAFF. Here the CDR3 DNA reads TGCGCCAGCAGCTTTTTGCCAAACACTGAAGCTTTCTTT.

The chain joins TRBV5-8 to TRBJ1-4; 7 bases map to TRBD1. The CDR3 runs 15 residues. V shed 4 bases and J 4 bases; nucleotides not matched to a gene: 7. Germline V gene lookup returns CDR1 SGHTS and CDR2 YDEGEE. CDR3 nucleotide sequence: TGTGCCAGCAGCCTAGGGACAGACCTTAATGAAAAACTGTTTTTT. It yields the protein CASSLGTDLNEKLFF.

This clone was seen just once. The chain carries TRBV6-5 and TRBJ2-7; a possible D gene is TRBD1 (5 bases). From germline, CDR1 is MNHEY and CDR2 SVGAGI. The CDR3 is 13 residues long. The germline V and J ends were trimmed by 5 bases and 6 bases, with 14 bases remaining between them. CDR3 in amino acids: CASSRPQGVEQYF. CDR3 in DNA: TGTGCCAGCAGTCGCCCCCAGGGTGTCGAGCAGTACTTC.

The chain uses TRBV11-2 and TRBJ2-5; D ambiguous. V dropped 0 bases and J dropped 6 bases, with 8 bases sitting between them. The CDR3 runs 13 residues. Germline V gives CDR1 SGHAT, CDR2 FQNNGV. CDR3 DNA: TGTGCCAGCAGCTTAGAGGATCGGAAGACCCAGTACTTC. As protein: CASSLEDRKTQYF.

The chain recombines TRBV19 with TRBJ1-1, with a tentative D call TRBD1 (5 bases). The CDR3 runs 14 residues. The ends were cut back, 3 bases at V and 3 bases at J, with 11 bases in the middle. Per the germline V gene, CDR1 is LNHDA and CDR2 is SQIVND (reference sequence). The CDR3 protein is CASSISRGDTEAFF. CDR3 nucleotides: TGTGCCAGTAGTATTTCGCGGGGGGACACTGAAGCTTTCTTT. Using reference TRBV19 and TRBJ1-1 for the parts outside the CDR3, the full variable domain is DGGITQSPKYLFRKEGQNVTLSCEQNLNHDAMYWYRQDPGQGLRLIYYSQIVNDFQKGDIAEGYSVSREKKESFPLTVTSAQKNPTAFYLCASSISRGDTEAFFGQGTRLTVV.

This chain connects TRBV10-3 to TRBJ2-1; D remains unclear. This CDR3 spans 15 amino acids. The germline V gene encodes CDR1 ENHRY and CDR2 SYGVKD. Between the trimmed V and J ends, which lost 3 bases and 0 bases, there was a span of 9 bases. The CDR3 loop is CAISDSSFSYNEQFF. Here the CDR3 DNA reads TGTGCCATCAGTGATAGTTCTTTCTCCTACAATGAGCAGTTCTTC.

V gene TRBV27 combines with J gene TRBJ2-3, with a possible D match to TRBD2 (6 bases). CDR1 is MNHEY, CDR2 SMNVEV, per germline (reference sequence). The V end lost 7 bases, the J end lost 8 bases, and 25 bases lay between the germline ends. This CDR3 region has 16 residues. The CDR3 DNA reads TGTGCCAGCACCCCTCGGCCGGGACTCCCGACGGGTACGCAGTATTTT. Its translation is CASTPRPGLPTGTQYF.

The V gene is TRBV7-2, the J gene TRBJ2-3; 10 positions agree with TRBD2. There are 14 residues in the CDR3. Germline CDR1 is SGHTA and CDR2 is FQGNSA. Trimming took 6 bases from V and 3 from J; bases not matched to a gene: 3. This CDR3 reads CASSASGSTDTQYF. The CDR3 coding sequence is TGTGCCAGCAGTGCTAGCGGGAGTACAGATACGCAGTATTTT.

Concerning this clone: A junction boundary mismatches the germline segment, possibly from a read error. The J gene is TRBJ1-1, the V gene TRBV9, with D perhaps matching TRBD1 (5 bases). The CDR3 totals 13 residues. From germline, CDR1 is SGDLS and CDR2 YYNGEE. The CDR3 sequence is CASSVGGNAEAFF. The CDR3, as DNA: TGTGCCAGCAGCGTAGGGGGGAACGCTGAAGCTTTCTTT. The full variable domain, in which reference TRBV9 and TRBJ1-1 provide the parts outside the CDR3, is DSGVTQTPKHLITATGQRVTLRCSPRSGDLSVYWYQQSLDQGLQFLIQYYNGEERAKGNILERFSAQQFPDLHSELNLSSLELGDSALYFCASSVGGNAEAFFGQGTRLTVV.